Following are 17 T cell receptor beta chains from one sample sequenced in a study of blood T cell repertoires in COVID-19. TCRdb keeps only in-frame clones here, not all; method: immunoSEQ multiplex PCR. The sample yields over 120,000 clones, 80% to 90% seen once. Sequenced: peripheral blood. The receptors were gathered from a woman in her fifties or sixties with active or convalescent COVID-19.

Turning to this clone: Compared with germline, one end of the junction differs, possibly owing to a read error. The chain couples TRBV6-5 to TRBJ1-4, with D tentatively TRBD1 (5 bases). The CDR3 consists of 13 residues. Germline CDR1 reads MNHEY; CDR2 reads SVGAGI. For the CDR3, the DNA is TGTGCCAGCGGGTCCGGGGGTGGGGAAAAACTGTCTTTT. This codes for CASGSGGGEKLSF.

The V call is TRBV19, the J call TRBJ2-2; 7 bases agree with TRBD1. Germline assignment: CDR1 LNHDA and CDR2 SQIVND (reference sequence). V dropped 7 bases and J dropped 5; count of bases not matched to a gene: 10. CDR3 length equals 15 residues. CDR3 bases: TGTGCCAGTATCAGGGACAGCGGTTGGACCGGGGAGCTGTTTTTT. As protein: CASIRDSGWTGELFF. Together with reference TRBV19 and TRBJ2-2, the CDR3 gives the full variable domain: DGGITQSPKYLFRKEGQNVTLSCEQNLNHDAMYWYRQDPGQGLRLIYYSQIVNDFQKGDIAEGYSVSREKKESFPLTVTSAQKNPTAFYLCASIRDSGWTGELFFGEGSRLTVL.

This sequence joins TRBV27 and TRBJ2-5; D not resolved. V was clipped by 5 bases and J by 13 bases, with 8 bases between them. Germline V CDR1 and CDR2: MNHEY, SMNVEV (reference sequence). The length of the CDR3 is 9 residues. This chain's CDR3 is CASSPIAYF. Written as DNA, the CDR3 is TGTGCCAGCAGTCCTATCGCGTACTTC.

The CDR3 nucleotides are TGTGCCAGCAGCCTACCAGGGGGTTGGAACACTGAAGCTTTCTTT. This translates into CASSLPGGWNTEAFF. The rearrangement uses TRBV4-2 and TRBJ1-1; 7 bases match TRBD1. This CDR3 comprises 15 residues. Trimming cost V 4 bases and J 1 base; bases outside gene matches: 6. Germline V gene sequence: CDR1 LGHNA, CDR2 YNFKEQ.

The chain couples TRBV28 to TRBJ1-5; a weak D match, TRBD1 (5 bases). Germline V gene sequence: CDR1 MDHEN, CDR2 SYDVKM. V lost 6 bases and J lost 7, with 16 bases in between. The CDR3 contains 14 residues. CDR3 in DNA: TGTGCCAGCAGCCCAGGGTGGGGGGACCAGCCCCAGCATTTT. Amino acids: CASSPGWGDQPQHF.

The chain joins TRBV3-1 (or the pseudogene TRBV3-2) to TRBJ1-3; D perhaps matches TRBD1 (5 bases). The CDR3 spans 14 residues. V was cut by 1 base and J by 2 bases, with 6 bases left in between. The germline gives CDR1 LGHDT, CDR2 YNNKEL (reference sequence). The chain's CDR3 is CASSQVTAGNTIYF. The CDR3 DNA follows: TGTGCCAGCAGCCAAGTGACAGCTGGAAACACCATATATTTT.

Only one count was recorded for this clone. J is TRBJ2-5 and V is TRBV25-1, with 8 bases aligning to TRBD2. V gave up 0 bases and J gave up 4 bases; unmatched junction bases: 4. CDR3 length: 15 residues. Germline CDR1 is MGHDK and CDR2 is SYGVNS. The CDR3 spells CASSEYEGLGETQYF. The CDR3 nucleotides read TGTGCCAGCAGTGAATATGAGGGACTAGGAGAGACCCAGTACTTC.

The rearrangement uses TRBV18 and TRBJ1-5; 7 bases fit TRBD1. Germline-derived CDR1 and CDR2 are KGHSH and LQKENI. The CDR3 is made up of 14 amino acids. The ends lost 2 bases at V and 6 bases at J; junction bases unmatched: 4. This CDR3 is CASSPRQGGQPQHF. Here the CDR3 DNA reads TGTGCCAGCTCACCAAGACAGGGCGGTCAGCCCCAGCATTTT.

V gene TRBV28 combines with J gene TRBJ2-2, with TRBD2 identical over 8 bases. This CDR3 has 15 residues. The V gene's germline CDR1 is MDHEN and CDR2 SYDVKM. J lost 9 bases, V lost 6 bases, and 12 bases had no gene match. For the CDR3, the DNA is TGTGCCAGCAGGGGGGGGACTAGTGGCAGTCGGGAGCTGTTTTTT. Its translation: CASRGGTSGSRELFF.

This sequence joins TRBV4-1 and TRBJ2-7; possibly TRBD1 for D (6 bases). In germline, CDR1 is MGHRA, CDR2 YSYEKL. The length of the CDR3 is 14 residues. V lost 0 bases and J 6 bases, leaving 12 bases between the germline ends. The CDR3 DNA reads TGCGCCAGCAGCCAAGAACAGGGCTTGGGCGAGCAGTACTTC. It encodes CASSQEQGLGEQYF.

The V call is TRBV28, the J call TRBJ1-2; no clear D gene. The V end lost 4 bases, the J end lost 7 bases, and 22 bases lay between the germline ends. Germline assignment: CDR1 MDHEN and CDR2 SYDVKM. The CDR3 loop spans 16 amino acids. CDR3 sequence reads: CASSSQTVTFSLGYTF. Written as DNA, the CDR3 is TGTGCCAGCAGTTCGCAAACAGTCACCTTTTCTCTTGGCTACACCTTC.

V is TRBV12-3 or TRBV12-4 and J is TRBJ2-1, with D maybe TRBD2 (5 bases). V lost 2 bases, J lost 15 bases, and 14 bases lay in between. CDR3 length: 12 amino acids. This CDR3 is CASSLSSGIPFF. The CDR3 DNA sequence: TGTGCCAGCAGTTTAAGCTCGGGGATCCCGTTCTTC.

This clone is a singleton in its sample. The chain uses TRBV7-2 and TRBJ2-1, with D possibly being TRBD2 (6 bases). Germline CDR1 and CDR2: SGHTA and FQGNSA. V was clipped by 8 bases and J by 2 bases, with 13 bases between them. The CDR3 loop spans 14 amino acids. The CDR3 protein is CASHRGITYNEQFF. As DNA, the CDR3 is TGTGCCAGCCATCGGGGGATAACCTACAATGAGCAGTTCTTC.

This rearrangement joins TRBV6-5 to TRBJ1-1, with D tentatively TRBD1 (5 bases). Per germline, CDR1 MNHEY and CDR2 SVGAGI. The CDR3 consists of 12 residues. V lost 6 bases, J lost 8 bases, and 13 bases lay in between. CDR3: CASRTVAWEAFF. The CDR3 nucleotides are TGTGCCAGCAGGACAGTGGCTTGGGAAGCTTTCTTT.

The rearrangement uses TRBV28 and TRBJ1-2; no clear D. Trimming stripped 3 bases from V and 4 bases from J, with 9 bases between. CDR1 and CDR2 (germline): MDHEN, SYDVKM. The CDR3 has 13 residues. This CDR3 is CASSFYEAYGYTF. CDR3 sequence (DNA): TGTGCCAGCAGTTTTTATGAGGCCTATGGCTACACCTTC.

The chain is built from TRBV7-2 and TRBJ2-5; 8 nucleotides line up with TRBD1. CDR3 size: 13 residues. Germline V lookup: CDR1 SGHTA, CDR2 FQGNSA. V trimming: 3 bases; J trimming: 5 bases; junction bases outside the gene matches: 2. CDR3 sequence (DNA): TGTGCCAGCAGCTTTAGACAGGGGGAGACCCAGTACTTC. Translated: CASSFRQGETQYF.

CDR3 amino acids: CASSSQGAGANVLTF. The CDR3 DNA is TGTGCCAGCAGTTCCCAGGGCGCTGGGGCCAACGTCCTGACTTTC. The chain combines TRBV28 with TRBJ2-6, with D possibly being TRBD1 (5 bases). Germline-derived CDR1 and CDR2 are MDHEN and SYDVKM. The CDR3 is made up of 15 amino acids. Trimming removed 4 bases at V and 2 bases at J, with 9 bases between. Based on the CDR3 plus reference TRBV28 and TRBJ2-6, the full variable domain is DVKVTQSSRYLVKRTGEKVFLECVQDMDHENMFWYRQDPGLGLRLIYFSYDVKMKEKGDIPEGYSVSREKKERFSLILESASTNQTSMYLCASSSQGAGANVLTFGAGSRLTVL.